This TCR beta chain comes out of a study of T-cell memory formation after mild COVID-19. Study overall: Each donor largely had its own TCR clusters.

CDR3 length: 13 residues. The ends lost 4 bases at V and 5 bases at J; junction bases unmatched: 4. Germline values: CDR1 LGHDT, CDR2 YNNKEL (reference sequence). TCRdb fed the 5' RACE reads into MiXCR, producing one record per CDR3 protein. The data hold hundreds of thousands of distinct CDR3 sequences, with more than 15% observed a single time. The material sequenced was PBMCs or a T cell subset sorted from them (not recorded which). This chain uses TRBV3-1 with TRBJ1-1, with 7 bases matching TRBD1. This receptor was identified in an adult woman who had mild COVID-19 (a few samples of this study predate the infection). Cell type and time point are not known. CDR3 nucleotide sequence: TGTGCCAGCAGCCGATACAGGGGTACTGAAGCTTTCTTT. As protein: CASSRYRGTEAFF.